Below are 2 T cell receptor beta chains sequenced from a single sample in a study of CD8+ T cells in alopecia areata. Treatment: oral pan-JAK inhibitor, 5-10 mg twice daily. Reverse transcription of extracted RNA yielded cDNA, which provided the sequencing template. Profiled with immunoSEQ multiplex PCR; TCRdb holds only in-frame clones, not every one. The sample has roughly 190,000 clones, more than 50% seen once. This material consisted of CD4+ T cells sorted from blood, taken at week 24, from a patient treated with tofacitinib. These receptors were taken from a human donor with alopecia areata.

This clone was detected ten times or more. The V gene is TRBV20-1, the J gene TRBJ2-1; D unclear. This CDR3 has 11 amino acids. Trimming left V 3 bases short and J 6 bases short, with 6 bases between. The V gene's germline CDR1 is DFQATT and CDR2 SNEGSKA (reference sequence). The CDR3, as DNA: TGCAGTGCTAGCAAGTCCAATGAGCAGTTCTTC. The encoded protein is CSASKSNEQFF.

The chain links TRBV30 to TRBJ2-7; 8 bases agree with TRBD2. The V gene end was trimmed by 1 base and the J gene end by 4 bases; junction bases not matched to a gene: 0. The CDR3 runs 12 residues. The germline CDR1 and CDR2 sequences are GTSNPN and SVGIG (reference sequence). The CDR3 protein is CAWSAGGYEQYF. The CDR3 region has the DNA TGTGCCTGGAGTGCGGGGGGGTACGAGCAGTACTTC. Based on the CDR3 plus reference TRBV30 and TRBJ2-7, the full variable domain is SQTIHQWPATLVQPVGSPLSLECTVEGTSNPNLYWYRQAAGRGLQLLFYSVGIGQISSEVPQNLSASRPQDRQFILSSKKLLLSDSGFYLCAWSAGGYEQYFGPGTRLTVT.